These 12 T cell receptor beta chains were all obtained from the same sample, sequenced in a study of T cell clonality in common variable immunodeficiency. Method: immunoSEQ multiplex PCR; TCRdb's copy keeps in-frame clones and lacks some. The counts give roughly 79,000 clones, none of them seen only once; 0.75% to 1% is held by the top ten. The sequencing input was peripheral blood mononuclear cells. Source of these receptors: a person aged 18 to 75 in good health.

The table lists this clone with many counts. The sequenced fragment ends 3 residues before the CDR3 boundary, so the rest is inferred from the germline J gene. The rearrangement uses TRBV6-1 and TRBJ2-1; TRBD1 matches 9 bases. The CDR3 loop spans 16 amino acids. V shed 6 bases and J 8 bases; nucleotides not matched to a gene: 14. The germline CDR1 and CDR2 sequences are MNHNS and SASEGT. The CDR3 sequence: CASSEIGTGRSDEQFF. The CDR3 DNA, read in part, is TGTGCCAGCAGCGAAATAGGGACAGGGAGATCGGATGAG.

This clone was seen ten or more times. Coverage ceases 3 residues before the CDR3 finishes, and the germline J gene fills in the end. J is TRBJ2-2 and V is TRBV7-2, with 8 bases lining up with TRBD1. V shed 5 bases and J 6 bases; nucleotides not matched to a gene: 8. This CDR3 has 15 amino acids. The germline V gene has CDR1 SGHTA and CDR2 FQGNSA. Partial CDR3 DNA: TGTGCCAGCAGCAGGGACAGGCGGGATGCCGGGGAG. Protein sequence: CASSRDRRDAGE. The entire CDR3 is CASSRDRRDAGELFF.

This clone was counted at least ten times. The read finishes 3 residues shy of the CDR3 end, and the germline J gene is used to complete it. The gene calls are TRBV5-6 and TRBJ1-2, with D possibly TRBD1 on 5 matching bases. CDR3 length equals 15 residues. V lost 1 base and J lost 4, with 14 bases in between. CDR1 is SGHDT and CDR2 is YYEEEE in the germline V gene. The sequenced part of the CDR3 DNA is TGTGCCAGCAGCTTGTATCCCCCCGGGGGCTATGGC. It codes for CASSLYPPGGYG. The entire CDR3 protein is CASSLYPPGGYGYTF.

This clone was recorded at least ten times. Sequencing ends 3 residues short of the CDR3 end; the germline J gene provides the rest. This chain links TRBV5-4 with TRBJ1-5; maybe TRBD1 (5 bases). The CDR3 is 13 residues long. Germline V CDR1 and CDR2: SGHNT, YYREEE (reference sequence). The ends were cut back, 3 bases at V and 5 bases at J, with 9 bases in the middle. The CDR3: CASSWGVDQPQHF. Incomplete CDR3 DNA: TGTGCCAGCAGCTGGGGGGTCGATCAGCCC.

This clone was counted many times. The sequence runs out 3 residues before the end of the CDR3; the remainder is reconstructed from the germline J gene. The V and J genes are TRBV19 and TRBJ2-4; the D gene is possibly TRBD1 (5 bases). The CDR3 sequence is 16 residues long. V was pared by 1 base and J by 0 bases, with 10 bases between. Germline V gene lookup returns CDR1 LNHDA and CDR2 SQIVND (reference sequence). CDR3 sequence: CASSIGDRLAKNIQYF. The part of the CDR3 DNA that was read is TGTGCCAGTAGTATAGGAGACAGACTAGCCAAAAACATT. The full variable domain, with the rest looked up from reference TRBV19 and TRBJ2-4, is DGGITQSPKYLFRKEGQNVTLSCEQNLNHDAMYWYRQDPGQGLRLIYYSQIVNDFQKGDIAEGYSVSREKKESFPLTVTSAQKNPTAFYLCASSIGDRLAKNIQYFGAGTRLSVL.

This clone occurred many times. The missing CDR3 end, 3 residues past where the read stops, is filled in from the germline J gene. The chain uses TRBV7-2 and TRBJ2-7; 15 bases agree with TRBD2. The CDR3 is 14 amino acids. Trimming cost V 4 bases and J 6 bases; bases outside gene matches: 1. CDR1 SGHTA and CDR2 FQGNSA come from the germline V gene. Partial CDR3 DNA: TGTGCCAGCAGCTCGGGACTAGCGGGAGGCGAG. The encoded protein is CASSSGLAGGE. The entire CDR3 is CASSSGLAGGEQYF. Full variable domain (missing parts from reference TRBV7-2 and TRBJ2-7): GAGVSQSPSNKVTEKGKDVELRCDPISGHTALYWYRQSLGQGLEFLIYFQGNSAPDKSGLPSDRFSAERTGGSVSTLTIQRTQQEDSAVYLCASSSGLAGGEQYFGPGTRLTVT.

Many counts were recorded for this clone. The read gets to within 3 residues of the CDR3 end, and the germline J gene fills in the rest. This chain joins TRBV7-2 and TRBJ2-1, with D possibly matching TRBD2 (6 bases). V was shortened by 1 base and J by 7 bases, with 11 bases between the two germline ends. CDR1 and CDR2 (germline): SGHTA, FQGNSA. CDR3 length: 14 amino acids. The CDR3 region is CASSLGAAGNEQFF. Partial CDR3 DNA: TGTGCCAGCAGCTTAGGGGCGGCGGGAAATGAG.

This clone occurred many times. The read gets to within 3 residues of the CDR3 end, and the germline J gene fills in the rest. Other DNA sequences from this sample encode an identical CDR3 as well. The chain combines TRBV18 with TRBJ1-1, with a possible D match to TRBD1 (6 bases). The CDR3 spans 14 residues. Germline assignment: CDR1 KGHSH and CDR2 LQKENI. V was trimmed by 6 bases and J by 4 bases, leaving 15 bases between them. Incomplete CDR3 DNA: TGTGCCAGCTCGCCTACAGGGTCTAGCACTGAA. The encoded protein is CASSPTGSSTE. In full, the CDR3 is CASSPTGSSTEAFF.

This clone was recorded at least ten times. The read halts 3 residues ahead of the CDR3 end, with the missing end drawn from the germline J gene. V is TRBV5-1 and J is TRBJ2-3; D remains unclear. Trimming removed 0 bases from V and 7 bases from J, with 6 bases in between. The CDR3 has 12 amino acids. Germline V gene lookup returns CDR1 SGHRS and CDR2 YFSETQ. The part of the CDR3 DNA that was read is TGCGCCAGCAGCTTGGGGGCGTATACG. Translated, it gives CASSLGAYT. The complete CDR3 reads CASSLGAYTQYF.

Ten or more counts support this clone. Coverage ceases 3 residues before the CDR3 finishes, and the germline J gene fills in the end. The rearrangement links TRBV12-5 to TRBJ1-5; tentatively, D is TRBD1 (5 bases). CDR1 LGHNT and CDR2 FRNRAP come from the germline V gene. This CDR3 region has 19 residues. V lost 2 bases and J 0 bases, leaving 20 bases between the germline ends. The CDR3 reads CASGLSRGGLRYSNQPQHF. The sequenced part of the CDR3 DNA is TGTGCTAGTGGTTTGAGCCGGGGGGGTTTAAGATATAGCAATCAGCCC.

This clone has ten or more counts. Coverage ceases 3 residues before the CDR3 finishes, and the germline J gene fills in the end. This chain joins TRBV5-1 and TRBJ2-7; the match to TRBD1 covers 8 bases. J was trimmed by 4 bases and V by 0 bases; bases with no gene match: 12. This CDR3 is 17 amino acids long. Germline values: CDR1 SGHRS, CDR2 YFSETQ. The covered CDR3 bases are TGCGCCAGCAGCTTGGCCAGAGGGACAGGTATCGTTTACGAG. Translation gives CASSLARGTGIVYE. The complete CDR3 reads CASSLARGTGIVYEQYF.

This clone appeared many times. Sequencing ends 3 residues short of the CDR3 end; the germline J gene provides the rest. This chain uses TRBV7-9 with TRBJ2-7; 9 nucleotides agree with TRBD1. In germline, CDR1 is SEHNR, CDR2 FQNEAQ (reference sequence). The CDR3 is 15 amino acids. The V and J ends lost 0 bases and 3 bases, in that order; junction bases with no gene match: 3. The CDR3 is CASSLAQGADYEQYF. The sequenced CDR3 bases are TGTGCCAGCAGCTTAGCACAGGGGGCAGACTACGAG.